Listed below are T cell receptor beta chains from one sample, sequenced in a study of CD8 T cells in Susac syndrome. TCRdb passed the immunoSEQ multiplex PCR reads through MiXCR, listing each CDR3 protein once. The data contain roughly 150,000 distinct CDR3 sequences, about 94% of them seen just once; the ten biggest clones take up roughly 0.21%. Sample: CD8+ T cells from PBMCs. These receptors all come from a human donor with multiple sclerosis. Both conserved end residues are part of each CDR3. A D gene is named only where the DNA matches it firmly. Size is stated for part of the rows, as once, few or many counts, or as a class when the clone is expanded.

v_call,clone_size,d_call,j_call,cdr3_aa,cdr3_nt
TRBV20-1,-,-,TRBJ1-2,CSARDPGSVPDEDYGYTF,TGCAGTGCTAGAGATCCCGGATCCGTACCGGACGAGGATTATGGCTACACCTTC
TRBV12-3/TRBV12-4,-,-,TRBJ1-5,CASSLGRSNQPQHF,TGTGCCAGCAGTTTGGGGCGGAGCAATCAGCCCCAGCATTTT
TRBV13,-,-,TRBJ1-1,CASSLLSAGWNTEAFF,TGTGCCAGCAGCTTATTGTCGGCAGGGTGGAACACTGAAGCTTTCTTT
TRBV7-9,-,TRBD1,TRBJ2-7,CASSHRDRIYEQYF,TGTGCCAGCAGTCACAGGGACAGGATCTACGAGCAGTACTTC
TRBV6-6,-,TRBD1,TRBJ1-1,CASTGGNTEAFF,TGTGCCAGCACAGGGGGGAACACTGAAGCTTTCTTT
TRBV7-9,-,-,TRBJ1-1,CASSLFKGMNTEAFF,TGTGCCAGCAGCTTATTTAAGGGAATGAACACTGAAGCTTTCTTT
TRBV27,-,-,TRBJ2-5,CASSQLPPETQYF,TGTGCCAGCAGCCAACTGCCTCCTGAGACCCAGTACTTC
TRBV20-1,-,-,TRBJ2-2,CSARETSSSTGELFF,TGCAGTGCTAGAGAAACTAGCAGTAGCACCGGGGAGCTGTTTTTT
TRBV6-4,-,-,TRBJ2-2,CASSDSWQGNTGELFF,TGTGCCAGCAGTGACTCGTGGCAGGGTAACACCGGGGAGCTGTTTTTT
TRBV7-9,-,TRBD1,TRBJ1-2,CASSSGTAGGYGYTF,TGTGCCAGCAGCTCCGGGACGGCAGGGGGCTATGGCTACACCTTC
TRBV25-1,-,-,TRBJ1-2,CASSEFTAYGYTF,TGTGCCAGCAGTGAATTCACAGCCTATGGCTACACCTTC
TRBV9,-,-,TRBJ2-1,CASSVDGLVGSYNEQFF,TGTGCCAGCAGCGTAGATGGGTTGGTAGGCAGCTACAATGAGCAGTTCTTC
TRBV20-1,once,-,TRBJ1-2,CSARGRGPGTYTRGYGYTF,TGCAGTGCTAGAGGCCGGGGACCCGGCACTTATACTCGGGGCTATGGCTACACCTTC
TRBV27,-,-,TRBJ1-2,CASSPGGEPYYGYTF,TGTGCCAGCAGTCCGGGTGGCGAACCTTACTATGGCTACACCTTC
TRBV30,-,-,TRBJ2-7,CAWRDSGGAYEQYF,TGTGCCTGGCGGGACAGCGGGGGAGCCTACGAGCAGTACTTC
TRBV3-1,-,TRBD1,TRBJ1-6,CASRGTGAGGSPLHF,TGTGCCAGCAGGGGGACAGGGGCGGGCGGTTCACCCCTCCACTTT
TRBV29-1,once,TRBD1,TRBJ1-1,CSVGQGRNTEAFF,TGCAGCGTCGGACAGGGGAGAAACACTGAAGCTTTCTTT
TRBV2,once,-,TRBJ1-5,CASSVSGYVNQPQHF,TGTGCCAGCAGTGTATCGGGGTACGTCAATCAGCCCCAGCATTTT
TRBV5-1,once,TRBD1,TRBJ2-7,CASSPHWTGEVYEQYF,TGCGCCAGCAGCCCACACTGGACAGGTGAGGTCTACGAGCAGTACTTC
TRBV10-3,-,-,TRBJ1-3,CAISKTGGSGNTIYF,TGTGCCATTTCGAAGACAGGCGGCTCTGGAAACACCATATATTTT
TRBV13,once,TRBD1,TRBJ2-6,CASSSRGSPGANVLTF,TGTGCCAGCAGCTCCAGGGGGTCCCCTGGGGCCAACGTCCTGACTTTC
TRBV20-1,-,-,TRBJ1-5,CSAGGWPRVDQPQHF,TGCAGTGCTGGGGGGTGGCCGCGGGTAGATCAGCCCCAGCATTTT
TRBV9,-,TRBD1,TRBJ1-2,CASMGQGYGYTF,TGTGCCAGCATGGGACAGGGGTATGGCTACACCTTC
TRBV12-3/TRBV12-4,-,-,TRBJ2-7,CASSFPPSYEQYF,TGTGCCAGCAGTTTTCCGCCCTCCTACGAGCAGTACTTC
TRBV12-3/TRBV12-4,-,-,TRBJ2-1,CASSLANQAYNEQFF,TGTGCCAGCAGTTTAGCCAACCAGGCCTACAATGAGCAGTTCTTC
TRBV15,-,-,TRBJ1-1,CATSGGKGLGTEAFF,TGTGCCACCAGCGGAGGGAAGGGGTTAGGCACTGAAGCTTTCTTT
TRBV27,-,-,TRBJ2-7,CASSLNSYEQYF,TGTGCCAGCAGTCTCAACTCCTACGAGCAGTACTTC
TRBV27,-,TRBD1,TRBJ2-5,CASSLRGRDVSETQYF,TGTGCCAGCAGTTTGAGGGGGCGAGATGTCAGCGAGACCCAGTACTTC
TRBV3-1,-,-,TRBJ1-2,CASSQVGEGNYGYTF,TGTGCCAGCAGCCAAGTTGGGGAGGGGAACTATGGCTACACCTTC
TRBV2,-,TRBD1,TRBJ2-5,CASSQDRDETQYF,TGTGCCAGCAGTCAGGACAGGGACGAGACCCAGTACTTC
TRBV27,-,-,TRBJ2-4,CASSLAGRDIQYF,TGTGCCAGCAGTTTGGCGGGGCGGGACATTCAGTACTTC
TRBV27,-,-,TRBJ1-1,CASLDAGEAFF,TGTGCCAGCCTTGACGCAGGTGAAGCTTTCTTT
TRBV7-9,-,TRBD2,TRBJ2-1,CATPEGLAAQSSYNEQFF,TGTGCCACGCCGGAGGGACTAGCGGCCCAGAGCTCCTACAATGAGCAGTTCTTC
TRBV3-1,-,-,TRBJ2-1,CASSSPSVRGLSNEQFF,TGTGCCAGCAGCTCGCCCTCCGTTCGGGGGTTGTCAAATGAGCAGTTCTTC
TRBV9,-,-,TRBJ2-2,CASSVGGSPGTGELFF,TGTGCCAGCAGCGTAGGGGGTAGCCCGGGAACCGGGGAGCTGTTTTTT
TRBV20-1,-,TRBD1,TRBJ2-1,CSARDRDRKPNEQFF,TGCAGTGCTAGAGATAGGGACAGGAAACCTAATGAGCAGTTCTTC
TRBV9,-,-,TRBJ2-3,CASSVDRTLTDTQYF,TGTGCCAGCAGCGTAGACCGGACCCTCACAGATACGCAGTATTTT
TRBV14,-,-,TRBJ2-3,CASSQSGAQYF,TGTGCCAGCAGCCAATCCGGGGCGCAGTATTTT
TRBV4-3,-,-,TRBJ2-7,CASSQDRTSSYEQYF,TGCGCCAGCAGCCAAGATCGTACAAGCTCCTACGAGCAGTACTTC
TRBV20-1,-,TRBD1,TRBJ2-5,CSARDGGQGQETQYF,TGCAGTGCTAGAGATGGGGGACAGGGACAAGAGACCCAGTACTTC
TRBV14,-,-,TRBJ2-7,CASSHRGGYEQYF,TGTGCCAGCAGCCACAGGGGCGGCTACGAGCAGTACTTC
TRBV9,-,TRBD2,TRBJ2-3,CASSPFGRGGLRTDTQYF,TGTGCCAGCAGCCCATTTGGGCGGGGGGGCCTTCGTACAGATACGCAGTATTTT
TRBV9,-,-,TRBJ1-2,CASSVEGVSYDGYTF,TGTGCCAGCAGCGTAGAGGGAGTAAGTTACGATGGCTACACCTTC
TRBV7-2,-,-,TRBJ2-7,CASSLRAKGHEQYF,TGTGCCAGCAGCCTCCGAGCCAAGGGCCACGAGCAGTACTTC
TRBV7-9,-,TRBD1,TRBJ2-7,CASSRQGSYEQYF,TGTGCCAGCAGCCGACAGGGGTCCTACGAGCAGTACTTC
TRBV27,-,-,TRBJ1-6,CASTIAGSNSPLHF,TGTGCCAGCACCATTGCGGGATCCAATTCACCCCTCCACTTT
TRBV29-1,-,TRBD1,TRBJ1-4,CSVEDRGQGGIEKLFF,TGCAGCGTTGAAGATCGAGGACAGGGGGGTATTGAAAAACTGTTTTTT
TRBV12-5,-,-,TRBJ1-5,CASGLGPYQPQHF,TGTGCTAGTGGTTTGGGGCCATATCAGCCCCAGCATTTT
TRBV5-6,-,-,TRBJ1-2,CASSSRGRDGYTF,TGTGCCAGCAGCTCCCGCGGAAGGGATGGCTACACCTTC
TRBV7-8,-,-,TRBJ2-1,CASTFGKGYNEQFF,TGTGCCAGCACCTTCGGGAAGGGATACAATGAGCAGTTCTTC
TRBV11-2,-,TRBD1,TRBJ2-3,CASSLEGPGTESTDTQYF,TGTGCCAGCAGCTTAGAGGGCCCCGGGACAGAGAGCACAGATACGCAGTATTTT
TRBV7-3,-,-,TRBJ2-1,CASSSGRRSYNEQFF,TGTGCCAGCAGCTCCGGACGGAGGTCCTACAATGAGCAGTTCTTC
TRBV20-1,-,-,TRBJ2-4,CSAVGPAVIAKNIQYF,TGCAGTGCCGTGGGGCCTGCCGTCATAGCCAAAAACATTCAGTACTTC
TRBV9,-,-,TRBJ2-7,CASSGNRPYEQYF,TGTGCCAGCAGCGGGAACAGGCCCTACGAGCAGTACTTC
TRBV7-8,-,-,TRBJ2-4,CASSSTGGAKNIQYF,TGTGCCAGCAGCTCAACCGGAGGAGCCAAAAACATTCAGTACTTC
TRBV29-1,-,-,TRBJ1-2,CSVEGSFYGYTF,TGCAGCGTTGAAGGTAGTTTCTATGGCTACACCTTC
TRBV14,-,TRBD1,TRBJ2-3,CASSRTGTGERDTQYF,TGTGCCAGCAGCCGAACCGGGACAGGGGAAAGGGATACGCAGTATTTT